This T cell receptor beta chain came from a study of radiotherapy plus CTLA-4 blockade in lung cancer. Study context: Among all patients, roughly 17% showed objective responses, while about 31% had disease control.

As concerns this clone: Its specificity is unknown.

Sequencing used immunoSEQ multiplex PCR; TCRdb keeps in-frame clones, though not all of them. The table lists 65,000 to 90,000 clones, around 84% of them singletons. Chemo-refractory metastatic non-small-cell lung cancer patients underwent focal radiation alongside CTLA-4 blockade with ipilimumab. Notes on the study in general: Blood-borne expansion of tumor-derived TCR clones followed radiotherapy plus ipilimumab. Response, reportedly, was best predicted by interferon-beta along with early blood T cell clone dynamics.

V shed 5 bases, J shed 4 bases, and the junction held 2 bases outside the gene matches. Germline CDR1 is SNHLY and CDR2 is FYNNEI. The CDR3 runs to 13 residues. The chain joins TRBV2 to TRBJ2-7; TRBD1 aligns across 10 bases. The origin of this receptor is a human donor with non-small cell lung cancer who had stable disease on radiotherapy plus ipilimumab. The sample in question was peripheral blood, obtained from a patient treated with radiotherapy plus ipilimumab. The CDR3 loop is CASSRQGAYEQYF. The CDR3 nucleotides read TGTGCCAGCAGTAGACAGGGGGCTTACGAGCAGTACTTC.